This TCR beta chain derives from a study of cytomegalovirus exposure and HLA in healthy donors. V shed 3 bases and J shed 5 bases, with 13 bases lying between them. The germline V gene has CDR1 SGHTA and CDR2 FQGNSA. CDR3 size: 14 residues. PCR employed 60 Vbeta and 13 Jbeta primers. Data came from immunoSEQ multiplex PCR; TCRdb stores just in-frame clones and leaves some out. This sample has 90,000 to 150,000 clones; 60% to 85% occur once, and the top ten carry roughly 3.5%. A word on this clone: Its antigen is unidentified.

Study-level findings and limits: An assumption of roughly uniform sequencing depth across donors underlay the presence/absence analyses. Apparent HLA restriction characterized most CMV-associated TCR beta chains in a later analysis.

The chain links TRBV7-2 to TRBJ1-1; perhaps TRBD1 as D (6 bases). The specimen was PBMCs. The TCR sequence derives from a woman aged 25-40 years in good health and CMV-seropositive. CDR3 region: CASSLDRQPTEAFF. In nucleotides, the CDR3 is TGTGCCAGCAGCTTGGACAGACAGCCAACTGAAGCTTTCTTT.